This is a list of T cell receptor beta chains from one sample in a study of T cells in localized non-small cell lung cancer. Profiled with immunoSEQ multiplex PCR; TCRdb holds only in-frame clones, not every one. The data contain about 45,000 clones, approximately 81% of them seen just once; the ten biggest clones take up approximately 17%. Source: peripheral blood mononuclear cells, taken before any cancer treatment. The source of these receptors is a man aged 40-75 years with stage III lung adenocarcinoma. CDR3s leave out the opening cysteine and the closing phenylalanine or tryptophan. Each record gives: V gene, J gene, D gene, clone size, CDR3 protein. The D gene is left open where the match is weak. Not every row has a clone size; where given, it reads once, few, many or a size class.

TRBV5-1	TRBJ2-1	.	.	ASSPDSYNEQF
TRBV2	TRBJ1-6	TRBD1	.	ASSGTGNSPLH
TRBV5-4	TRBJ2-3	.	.	ASSLGGGIFTDTQY
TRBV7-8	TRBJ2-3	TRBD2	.	ASRPNRGGTSDTQY
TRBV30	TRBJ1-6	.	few	AWSVGLQGNSPLH
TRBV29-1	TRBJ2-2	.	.	SVEDGSGTGELF
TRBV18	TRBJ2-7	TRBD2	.	ASSPSGGEQY
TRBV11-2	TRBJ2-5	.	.	ASSLEAGLGTQY
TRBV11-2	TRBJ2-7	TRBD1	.	ASSPDRGVTYEQY
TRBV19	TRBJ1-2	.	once	ASSIDLPGSYGYT
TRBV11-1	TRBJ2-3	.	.	ASSLAGSANTQY
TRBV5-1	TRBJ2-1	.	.	ASSPDTSSSYNEQF
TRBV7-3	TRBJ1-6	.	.	ASSLTTGADNSPLH
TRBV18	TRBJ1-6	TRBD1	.	ASSPPNKDTGAGNSPLH
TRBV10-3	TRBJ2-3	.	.	ATSYSVDTDTQY
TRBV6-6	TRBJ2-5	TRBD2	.	ASSYRTSGGQETQY
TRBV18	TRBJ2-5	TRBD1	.	ASSRTGVQETQY
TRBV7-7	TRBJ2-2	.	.	ASSFRGTGELF
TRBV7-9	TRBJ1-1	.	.	ASSFGRGPTEAF
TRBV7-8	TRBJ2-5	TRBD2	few	ASSPLAGEETQY
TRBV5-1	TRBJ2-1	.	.	ASSLSFRDFYNEQF
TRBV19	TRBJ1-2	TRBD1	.	ASSPGQGYGYT
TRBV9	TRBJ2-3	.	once	ASSPRTIVGTDTQY
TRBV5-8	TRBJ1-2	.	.	ASSTTGMRGYT
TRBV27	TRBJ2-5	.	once	ASSLWGPQETQY
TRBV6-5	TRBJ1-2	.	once	ASSYPGTTEGYT
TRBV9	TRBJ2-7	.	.	ASSPNTNEQY
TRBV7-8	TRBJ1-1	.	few	ASSQSPGATEAF
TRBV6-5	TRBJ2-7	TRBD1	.	ASSYVGGGEQY
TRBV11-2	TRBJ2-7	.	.	ASSPRTAPHYEQY
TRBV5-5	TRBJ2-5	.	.	ASSLPGLRVQETQY
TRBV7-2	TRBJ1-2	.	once	ASSFDRDYGYT
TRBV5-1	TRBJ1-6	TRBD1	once	ASSLDNLGTGGKADNSPLH
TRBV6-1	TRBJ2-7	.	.	ASTPRPGPEEQY
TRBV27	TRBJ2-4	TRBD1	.	ASSPTGGTKNIQY
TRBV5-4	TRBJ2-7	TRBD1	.	ASQDRGNYEQY
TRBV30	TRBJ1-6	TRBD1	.	AWSVPLGQRSSYNSPLH
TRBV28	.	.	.	ASSFPPTYEQY
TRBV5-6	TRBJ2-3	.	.	ASRKAVYTDTQY
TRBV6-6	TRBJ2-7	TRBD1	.	ASRDRGEQY